The sequence of this T cell receptor beta chain was determined in a study of Graves' ophthalmopathy and Graves' hyperthyroidism. Background on the study: Calling hyperthyroidism stable required that no ophthalmopathy show up within 18 months of follow-up.

RNA transcripts provided the template for amplifying TCR beta CDR3 regions. The workflow started with a first-round RT-PCR run with HTBI primers and then moved on to a second-round multiplex PCR. Using its own MiXCR run on the multiplex PCR reads, TCRdb lists one record per CDR3 protein. This table holds 900,000 to 1,200,000 distinct CDR3 sequences, 35% to 40% found once. Whole-study results and caveats: Between ophthalmopathy and stable hyperthyroidism, a 13-signature model drew a separation with roughly 88% sensitivity and approximately 77% specificity.

This CDR3 spans 14 amino acids. From germline, CDR1 is SGDLS and CDR2 YYNGEE. Trimming stripped 0 bases from V and 2 bases from J, with 9 bases between. In its sample, this clonotype was seen many times. What it binds is not known. Source material: peripheral blood or thyroid tissue (not recorded which). The V call is TRBV9, the J call TRBJ2-7; D call uncertain. This clonotype was sampled from an adult man with Graves' hyperthyroidism. CDR3: CASSVDLETYEQYF. CDR3 nucleotides: TGTGCCAGCAGCGTAGATCTGGAAACCTACGAGCAGTACTTC. Full variable domain (missing parts from reference TRBV9 and TRBJ2-7): DSGVTQTPKHLITATGQRVTLRCSPRSGDLSVYWYQQSLDQGLQFLIQYYNGEERAKGNILERFSAQQFPDLHSELNLSSLELGDSALYFCASSVDLETYEQYFGPGTRLTVT.